This passage covers 15 T cell receptor beta chains from one sample sequenced in a study of blood T cells in healthy people across ages. With a J-beta primer mix and a sample-barcoded 5' primer, a second PCR ran about 6 to 11 cycles. TCRdb redid the calling of the 5' RACE reads with MiXCR, one entry per CDR3 protein. Seen here are roughly 1.9 million distinct CDR3 sequences, 30% to 40% observed once, and the top ten hold about 23%. Sequencing was performed on blood. Receptors originate from a human donor in good health.

This clonotype was seen a handful of times. This CDR3 reads CASSYSSTGDQPQHF. CDR3 DNA: TGTGCCAGCAGTTACTCCTCGACAGGGGATCAGCCCCAGCATTTT. The chain carries TRBV6-5 and TRBJ1-5; TRBD1 matches at 8 bases. The CDR3 is made up of 15 amino acids. V gave up 0 bases and J gave up 5 bases; unmatched junction bases: 3. The germline CDR1 and CDR2 sequences are MNHEY and SVGAGI.

The chain combines TRBV15 with TRBJ1-2; weak D call: TRBD1 (6 bases). Looked up from germline, CDR1 is LNHNV and CDR2 is YYDKDF (reference sequence). Between the trimmed V and J ends, which lost 4 bases and 4 bases, there was a span of 19 bases. CDR3 length: 16 residues. The CDR3 is CATSIRRGPPAYGYTF. Written as DNA, the CDR3 is TGTGCCACCAGCATACGCAGGGGACCACCTGCCTATGGCTACACCTTC.

The V gene is TRBV27, the J gene TRBJ2-5; 7 positions match TRBD1. The CDR3 has 15 residues. Germline CDR1 and CDR2: MNHEY and SMNVEV (reference sequence). The junction had 13 bases not matched to a gene; V was cut back by 1 base and J by 11 bases. CDR3 in amino acids: CASSLLQGPYNEQYF. In DNA form, the CDR3 reads TGTGCCAGCAGTTTATTACAGGGGCCTTACAATGAGCAGTACTTC.

This clonotype has a single count. V usage is TRBV28 and J usage is TRBJ2-1, with TRBD2 matching 7 bases. In germline, CDR1 is MDHEN, CDR2 SYDVKM. The CDR3 extends over 13 amino acids. V was pared by 6 bases and J by 9 bases, with 8 bases of the junction left unmatched. This chain's CDR3 is CASSPAGSVEQFF. In DNA form, the CDR3 reads TGTGCCAGCAGCCCAGCGGGGAGCGTTGAGCAGTTCTTC.

This clonotype appeared a single time. The junction differs from germline at one of its ends, possibly a read error. The chain carries TRBV11-1 and TRBJ2-1, with D perhaps matching TRBD2 (5 bases). The germline CDR1 and CDR2 sequences are SGHAT and FQDESV (reference sequence). This CDR3 is built from 13 residues. CDR3 DNA sequence: TGTGCCAGCAGCCTGGACTCCTACAATGAGCAGTGCTTC. It encodes CASSLDSYNEQCF.

This clonotype has just a few counts. The chain recombines TRBV5-1 with TRBJ2-5; 9 nucleotides line up with TRBD2. The CDR3 is 17 amino acids. V shed 0 bases, J shed 2 bases, and the junction held 8 bases outside the gene matches. Per the germline V gene, CDR1 is SGHRS and CDR2 is YFSETQ. The CDR3 DNA reads as TGCGCCAGCAGCTTGGCAGTCGGACTAGCGATACAAGAGACCCAGTACTTC. Translated: CASSLAVGLAIQETQYF. The full variable domain, with the rest looked up from reference TRBV5-1 and TRBJ2-5, is KAGVTQTPRYLIKTRGQQVTLSCSPISGHRSVSWYQQTPGQGLQFLFEYFSETQRNKGNFPGRFSGRQFSNSRSEMNVSTLELGDSALYLCASSLAVGLAIQETQYFGPGTRLLVL.

In this sample, this clonotype turned up once. The CDR3, as DNA: TGCGCCAGCAGCTTGGTTCCAGGGGCTCCGAGAGCTTTCTTT. This codes for CASSLVPGAPRAFF. The chain has TRBV5-1 and TRBJ1-1; a weak D match, TRBD1 (6 bases). The CDR3 length is 14 residues. Germline CDR1 SGHRS, CDR2 YFSETQ. Trimming removed 0 bases from V and 10 bases from J, with 16 bases in between.

Only a few counts were recorded for this clonotype. The CDR3 DNA is TGTGCCAGCTCCCCAGGGGAGGGGATCGAGCAGTACTTC. It specifies CASSPGEGIEQYF. This sequence joins TRBV18 and TRBJ2-7; possibly TRBD2 for D (7 bases). V was shortened by 6 bases and J by 6 bases, with 15 bases between the two germline ends. The germline V gene has CDR1 KGHSH and CDR2 LQKENI. The CDR3 has 13 residues.

The chain combines TRBV6-2 or TRBV6-3 with TRBJ1-6; D is ambiguous. The CDR3 consists of 12 residues. Looked up from germline, CDR1 is MNHEY and CDR2 is SVGEGT. The germline V and J ends were trimmed by 5 bases and 7 bases, with 6 bases remaining between them. The CDR3 region has the DNA TGTGCCAGCAGTCACACCAATTCACCCCTCCACTTT. The encoded protein is CASSHTNSPLHF.

The V gene is TRBV5-1, the J gene TRBJ2-1; D is ambiguous. Trimming left V 4 bases short and J 7 bases short, with 18 bases between. Germline V gene sequence: CDR1 SGHRS, CDR2 YFSETQ. This CDR3 has 15 residues. The DNA of the CDR3 is TGCGCCAGCAGCCAACCGGGTGGTGGCGTTAATGAGCAGTTCTTC. Amino acids: CASSQPGGGVNEQFF.

The sample holds a few counts of this clonotype. This chain joins TRBV4-3 and TRBJ1-2; D gene unclear. The germline V gene encodes CDR1 LGHNA and CDR2 YSLEER. V lost 1 base and J 4 bases, leaving 10 bases between the germline ends. The CDR3 runs 14 residues. The CDR3 protein is CASSQGSMGYGYTF. CDR3 in DNA: TGCGCCAGCAGCCAAGGGTCAATGGGCTATGGCTACACCTTC.

The V call is TRBV5-1, the J call TRBJ2-5; 11 nucleotides align to TRBD1. The DNA end favors TRBJ2-7, so the J call may be wrong. The CDR3 runs to 16 residues. The germline V gene has CDR1 SGHRS and CDR2 YFSETQ. CDR3 loop: CASRPTPGTGGHEQYF. The CDR3 region has the DNA TGCGCCAGTCGCCCCACACCCGGGACAGGGGGACACGAGCAGTACTTC.

The V and J genes are TRBV29-1 and TRBJ2-5; the D gene could be TRBD1 or TRBD2 (5 bases each). V was shortened by 6 bases and J by 3 bases, with 11 bases between the two germline ends. Germline V gene data show CDR1 as SQVTM and CDR2 as ANQGSEA. The CDR3 runs to 12 residues. CDR3 sequence: CSVGDRKETQYF. Written as DNA, the CDR3 is TGCAGCGTAGGGGACCGAAAAGAGACCCAGTACTTC.

The chain couples TRBV27 to TRBJ2-1; possibly TRBD2 for D (6 bases). V lost 1 base, J lost 10 bases, and 23 bases lay in between. This CDR3 is built from 17 residues. From germline, CDR1 is MNHEY and CDR2 SMNVEV (reference sequence). The CDR3 is CASSLYSGGMSGKEQFF. The CDR3 DNA reads as TGTGCCAGCAGTTTATATAGTGGGGGGATGAGCGGTAAAGAGCAGTTCTTC.

CDR3 sequence (DNA): TGCGCCAGCAGCCCTGGGACAGAGGAGGTAGAGACCCAGTACTTC. Translating it yields CASSPGTEEVETQYF. This chain uses TRBV4-1 with TRBJ2-5, with 7 bases identical to TRBD1. Germline V CDR1 and CDR2: MGHRA, YSYEKL. V lost 4 bases to trimming and J lost 4 bases; unmatched junction nucleotides: 9. This CDR3 is built from 15 residues.